These 17 T cell receptor beta chains were sequenced from one sample in a study of spatial heterogeneity in lung cancer. Broader study findings: Mutation counts in tumors were tracked by counts of expanded intratumoral alpha and beta TCRs.

TCRdb called the 5' RACE reads again in MiXCR, with one record for every CDR3 protein. The sample includes approximately 94,000 distinct CDR3 sequences, approximately 4.4% of them seen just once. Time point given: sample taken at primary tumor resection. No antigens are known for them. The sequencing used lung tumor tissue, collected at surgery. These receptors came from a male donor with early-stage non-small cell lung cancer.

The chain recombines TRBV28 with TRBJ2-7; D may be TRBD2 (6 bases). V lost 6 bases and J 6 bases, leaving 21 bases between the germline ends. The CDR3 spans 15 residues. Per the germline V gene, CDR1 is MDHEN and CDR2 is SYDVKM. CDR3: CASRRPAGLSGEQYF. The CDR3 DNA is TGTGCCAGCAGGCGGCCAGCGGGCTTAAGTGGCGAGCAGTACTTC.

This clonotype was seen ten or more times. V and J are TRBV19 and TRBJ2-1, with 11 positions matching TRBD2. J was trimmed by 8 bases and V by 5 bases; bases with no gene match: 17. This CDR3 contains 18 residues. Germline V gene lookup returns CDR1 LNHDA and CDR2 SQIVND (reference sequence). CDR3 region: CASSPQIFTSGRRDEQFF. CDR3 in DNA: TGTGCCAGTAGTCCTCAGATCTTTACTAGCGGGAGAAGGGATGAGCAGTTCTTC.

This clonotype was counted at least ten times. The chain uses TRBV27 and TRBJ1-6; D unresolved. The V end lost 3 bases, the J end lost 2 bases, and 5 bases lay between the germline ends. Germline V gene lookup returns CDR1 MNHEY and CDR2 SMNVEV (reference sequence). There are 14 residues in the CDR3. The DNA of the CDR3 is TGTGCCAGCAGTTTGGCGGCCTATAATTCACCCCTCCACTTT. The encoded protein is CASSLAAYNSPLHF.

This clonotype was seen many times. The J gene is TRBJ1-2, the V gene TRBV7-9, with TRBD1 as a possible D gene (6 bases). CDR1 is SEHNR, CDR2 FQNEAQ, per germline (reference sequence). CDR3 length: 16 residues. Trimming stripped 0 bases from V and 6 bases from J, with 17 bases between. As DNA, the CDR3 is TGTGCCAGCAGCTTAGCACAAATCAGGGGATTGGATGGCTACACCTTC. It encodes CASSLAQIRGLDGYTF.

This clonotype appeared many times. This chain links TRBV4-2 with TRBJ2-7; 8 positions match TRBD1. Germline CDR1 reads LGHNA; CDR2 reads YNFKEQ. With V trimmed by 1 base and J by 3 bases, 2 bases remained unmatched. CDR3 size: 14 residues. CDR3 in DNA: TGTGCCAGCAGCCAAGGTGGACAGGGCTACGAGCAGTACTTC. Protein: CASSQGGQGYEQYF.

The sample holds many counts of this clonotype. The chain couples TRBV6-1 to TRBJ2-7; D tentatively reads TRBD1 or TRBD2 (5 bases each). Germline CDR1 reads MNHNS; CDR2 reads SASEGT. V gave up 8 bases and J gave up 4 bases, with 15 bases separating them. This CDR3 is 13 amino acids long. The CDR3 reads CASLRGWGYEQYF. As DNA, the CDR3 is TGTGCCAGCCTTCGGGGTTGGGGGTACGAGCAGTACTTC.

This clonotype was counted at least ten times. This chain uses TRBV10-3 with TRBJ2-7; D gene unclear. There are 12 residues in the CDR3. Looked up from germline, CDR1 is ENHRY and CDR2 is SYGVKD. Trimming removed 4 bases at V and 5 bases at J, with 9 bases between. CDR3 in amino acids: CAISGNADEQYF. CDR3 DNA sequence: TGTGCCATCAGTGGCAATGCGGACGAGCAGTACTTC.

The genes are TRBV30 and TRBJ2-3; D uncertain. The CDR3 consists of 11 residues. The germline gives CDR1 GTSNPN, CDR2 SVGIG (reference sequence). Trimming took 1 base from V and 12 from J, leaving 11 bases between them. For the CDR3, the DNA is TGTGCCTGGAGTGGGCAGATAGCTCAGTATTTT. This gives the protein CAWSGQIAQYF. Drawing the rest from reference TRBV30 and TRBJ2-3, the complete variable domain is SQTIHQWPATLVQPVGSPLSLECTVEGTSNPNLYWYRQAAGRGLQLLFYSVGIGQISSEVPQNLSASRPQDRQFILSSKKLLLSDSGFYLCAWSGQIAQYFGPGTRLTVL.

This clonotype showed up many times. The chain is built from TRBV3-1 and TRBJ1-5, with D uncertain. The CDR3 sequence is 13 residues long. CDR1 is LGHDT and CDR2 is YNNKEL in the germline V gene (reference sequence). Trimming cost V 1 base and J 4 bases, with 5 bases left between them. CDR3 DNA sequence: TGTGCCAGCAGCCAAGGACGGAATCAGCCCCAGCATTTT. It specifies CASSQGRNQPQHF.

This clonotype showed up many times. V usage is TRBV5-1 and J usage is TRBJ2-5, with TRBD2 identical over 8 bases. Germline assignment: CDR1 SGHRS and CDR2 YFSETQ. J lost 2 bases, V lost 7 bases, and 10 bases had no gene match. The CDR3 covers 15 residues. In nucleotides, the CDR3 is TGCGCCAGCGGGAGAGGTACTAGCGGACAAGAGACCCAGTACTTC. Translation gives CASGRGTSGQETQYF.

This clonotype was seen many times. The chain couples TRBV20-1 to TRBJ2-5; TRBD2 matches at 12 bases. With 3 bases clipped from V and 5 bases from J, the junction kept 10 bases outside the gene matches. This CDR3 is built from 16 residues. Germline V CDR1 and CDR2: DFQATT, SNEGSKA (reference sequence). In nucleotides, the CDR3 is TGCAGTGCTAGTGCTAGCGGGAGGGCCGACTGGGAGACCCAGTACTTC. Encoded protein: CSASASGRADWETQYF.

This clonotype was found many times. The rearrangement joins TRBV27 to TRBJ2-7; D is unresolved. Germline V lookup: CDR1 MNHEY, CDR2 SMNVEV (reference sequence). V lost 0 bases, J lost 2 bases, and 11 bases lay in between. This CDR3 has 15 residues. The CDR3 DNA sequence: TGTGCCAGCAGTTTATCGCGGCTAACTGCCTACGAGCAGTACTTC. This sequence encodes CASSLSRLTAYEQYF.

This clonotype was picked up many times. This chain uses TRBV5-1 with TRBJ2-3; D tentatively reads TRBD1 or TRBD2 (5 bases each). The CDR3 spans 16 residues. Trimming pared 0 bases from V and 1 base from J, leaving 12 bases between. Per germline, CDR1 SGHRS and CDR2 YFSETQ. DNA of the CDR3: TGCGCCAGCAGCTTGGGGGGGACCCGGGGCACAGATACGCAGTATTTT. Translated, it gives CASSLGGTRGTDTQYF.

This rearrangement joins TRBV6-2 or TRBV6-3 to TRBJ1-2, with D perhaps TRBD1 (6 bases). The length of the CDR3 is 14 residues. The germline CDR1 and CDR2 sequences are MNHEY and SVGEGT. Trimming stripped 3 bases from V and 4 bases from J, with 12 bases between. The CDR3 coding sequence is TGTGCCAGCAGTTATGGGGGGCGAGGCTATGGCTACACCTTC. Residues: CASSYGGRGYGYTF.

This clonotype was detected many times. J is TRBJ1-1 and V is TRBV4-1, with no clear D. The CDR3 has 14 residues. V was pared by 1 base and J by 3 bases, with 9 bases between. Germline CDR1 is MGHRA and CDR2 is YSYEKL. The chain's CDR3 is CASSQVSLYTEAFF. The CDR3 bases are TGCGCCAGCAGCCAAGTAAGCCTTTACACTGAAGCTTTCTTT.

The table lists this clonotype with many counts. The rearrangement joins TRBV2 to TRBJ2-3, with TRBD2 matching 7 bases. The CDR3 length is 13 residues. V was pared by 8 bases and J by 7 bases, with 9 bases of the junction left unmatched. Germline V CDR1 and CDR2: SNHLY, FYNNEI. The CDR3 DNA follows: TGTGCCAGCGCGACCGGGACTACTAATACGCAGTATTTT. As protein: CASATGTTNTQYF. Looking up the rest from reference TRBV2 and TRBJ2-3 gives the full variable domain: EPEVTQTPSHQVTQMGQEVILRCVPISNHLYFYWYRQILGQKVEFLVSFYNNEISEKSEIFDDQFSVERPDGSNFTLKIRSTKLEDSAMYFCASATGTTNTQYFGPGTRLTVL.

This clonotype was counted at least ten times. This sequence joins TRBV29-1 and TRBJ2-3; D might be TRBD1 (5 bases). This CDR3 has 13 residues. CDR1 is SQVTM and CDR2 is ANQGSEA in the germline V gene. V was trimmed by 8 bases and J by 2 bases, leaving 14 bases between them. Written as DNA, the CDR3 is TGCAGCACATACCAAGGGGACACAGATACGCAGTATTTT. Protein sequence: CSTYQGDTDTQYF.